These T cell receptor beta chains were read from a single sample in a study of T cells in localized non-small cell lung cancer. Generated by immunoSEQ multiplex PCR, the TCRdb table keeps only in-frame clones and is missing some. In the table there are around 21,000 clones, 85% to 90% of which are singletons. The sample in question was peripheral blood, obtained before any cancer treatment. The receptors originated from a male donor aged 60 or over with stage I lung adenocarcinoma. Each CDR3 is given with its conserved first and last residue. A D gene is named only where the DNA matches it firmly. The size of a clone is reported for some rows only, either as once, few or many, or as a class for expanded clones.

CDR3 protein: CASSPWNQPQHF; CDR3 DNA: TGTGCCAGTAGCCCATGGAATCAGCCCCAGCATTTT; V gene: TRBV19; CDR3 length: 12; J gene: TRBJ1-5; clone size: NA; D gene: NA
CDR3 protein: CASSRDRDGGQFF; CDR3 DNA: TGTGCCAGTAGTCGAGACCGGGACGGTGGTCAGTTCTTC; V gene: TRBV19; CDR3 length: 13; J gene: TRBJ2-1; clone size: NA; D gene: NA
CDR3 protein: CAWSEADNTEAFF; CDR3 DNA: TGTGCCTGGAGTGAGGCCGACAACACTGAAGCTTTCTTT; V gene: TRBV30; CDR3 length: 13; J gene: TRBJ1-1; clone size: NA; D gene: NA
CDR3 protein: CASSWTSGGRTDTQYF; CDR3 DNA: TGCGCCAGCAGCTGGACTAGCGGGGGCCGCACAGATACGCAGTATTTT; V gene: TRBV5-1; CDR3 length: 16; J gene: TRBJ2-3; clone size: NA; D gene: TRBD2
CDR3 protein: CASSIPGLGNEKLFF; CDR3 DNA: TGTGCCAGTAGTATCCCCGGGTTAGGGAATGAAAAACTGTTTTTT; V gene: TRBV19; CDR3 length: 15; J gene: TRBJ1-4; clone size: NA; D gene: NA
CDR3 protein: CASSGEQGISLYGYTF; CDR3 DNA: TGCGCCAGCAGCGGGGAACAGGGCATCTCCCTCTATGGCTACACCTTC; V gene: TRBV5-1; CDR3 length: 16; J gene: TRBJ1-2; clone size: NA; D gene: NA
CDR3 protein: CASSLGGALNEQFF; CDR3 DNA: TGTGCCAGCAGCTTAGGGGGGGCCCTCAATGAGCAGTTCTTC; V gene: TRBV7-3; CDR3 length: 14; J gene: TRBJ2-1; clone size: once; D gene: NA
CDR3 protein: CASSLGTSGMVEQFF; CDR3 DNA: TGTGCCAGCAGCTTAGGGACTAGCGGGATGGTTGAGCAGTTCTTC; V gene: TRBV11-2; CDR3 length: 15; J gene: TRBJ2-1; clone size: NA; D gene: TRBD2
CDR3 protein: CASSLSPGAGEQFF; CDR3 DNA: TGCGCCAGCAGCTTGTCTCCAGGGGCAGGAGAGCAGTTCTTC; V gene: TRBV5-1; CDR3 length: 14; J gene: TRBJ2-1; clone size: NA; D gene: NA
CDR3 protein: CASSLYNLGATEAFF; CDR3 DNA: TGTGCCAGCAGTTTATATAATCTGGGTGCCACTGAAGCTTTCTTT; V gene: TRBV27; CDR3 length: 15; J gene: TRBJ1-1; clone size: NA; D gene: NA
CDR3 protein: CSVVRGQGADEQYF; CDR3 DNA: TGCAGCGTTGTTCGTGGACAGGGGGCCGACGAGCAGTACTTC; V gene: TRBV29-1; CDR3 length: 14; J gene: TRBJ2-7; clone size: once; D gene: TRBD1
CDR3 protein: CASSLERQETQYF; CDR3 DNA: TGTGCCAGCAGCTTGGAAAGACAAGAGACCCAGTACTTC; V gene: TRBV11-3; CDR3 length: 13; J gene: TRBJ2-5; clone size: NA; D gene: NA
CDR3 protein: CASSYVDRAAEAFF; CDR3 DNA: TGTGCCAGCAGTTACGTCGACAGGGCCGCTGAAGCTTTCTTT; V gene: TRBV6-5; CDR3 length: 14; J gene: TRBJ1-1; clone size: NA; D gene: TRBD1
CDR3 protein: CASSLRQGGTQYF; CDR3 DNA: TGTGCCAGCAGCTTACGACAGGGAGGGACCCAGTACTTC; V gene: TRBV11-2; CDR3 length: 13; J gene: TRBJ2-5; clone size: NA; D gene: NA
CDR3 protein: CASRRGGEETQYF; CDR3 DNA: TGTGCCAGCAGGAGGGGGGGTGAAGAGACCCAGTACTTC; V gene: TRBV25-1; CDR3 length: 13; J gene: TRBJ2-5; clone size: NA; D gene: NA
CDR3 protein: CATTDRANTEAFF; CDR3 DNA: TGTGCCACCACCGACAGGGCGAACACTGAAGCTTTCTTT; V gene: TRBV6-5; CDR3 length: 13; J gene: TRBJ1-1; clone size: NA; D gene: TRBD1
CDR3 protein: CASSLDRNTEAFF; CDR3 DNA: TGTGCCAGCAGTCTCGACAGGAACACTGAAGCTTTCTTT; V gene: TRBV6-4; CDR3 length: 13; J gene: TRBJ1-1; clone size: NA; D gene: NA
CDR3 protein: CASSPPSGRGNEQFF; CDR3 DNA: TGTGCCAGCAGCCCCCCTAGCGGGAGGGGAAATGAGCAGTTCTTC; V gene: TRBV7-2; CDR3 length: 15; J gene: TRBJ2-1; clone size: NA; D gene: TRBD2
CDR3 protein: CASSIRGSYRGELFF; CDR3 DNA: TGTGCCAGTAGTATCAGGGGAAGCTACCGCGGGGAGCTGTTTTTT; V gene: TRBV19; CDR3 length: 15; J gene: TRBJ2-2; clone size: NA; D gene: NA
CDR3 protein: CAISESENYGYTF; CDR3 DNA: TGTGCCATCAGTGAGTCAGAAAACTATGGCTACACCTTC; V gene: TRBV10-3; CDR3 length: 13; J gene: TRBJ1-2; clone size: NA; D gene: NA
CDR3 protein: CASSHPGTGGHTGELFF; CDR3 DNA: TGTGCCAGCAGCCACCCAGGGACAGGGGGTCACACCGGGGAGCTGTTTTTT; V gene: TRBV11-3; CDR3 length: 17; J gene: TRBJ2-2; clone size: once; D gene: TRBD1
CDR3 protein: CASKPIRENTDTQYF; CDR3 DNA: TGTGCCAGCAAACCTATAAGGGAAAACACAGATACGCAGTATTTT; V gene: TRBV28; CDR3 length: 15; J gene: TRBJ2-3; clone size: few; D gene: NA
CDR3 protein: CASSSGQLKTIQYF; CDR3 DNA: TGTGCCAGCAGCTCGGGACAGTTGAAAACCATTCAGTACTTC; V gene: TRBV5-8; CDR3 length: 14; J gene: TRBJ2-4; clone size: few; D gene: TRBD1
CDR3 protein: CASSLSGGIEQFF; CDR3 DNA: TGTGCCAGTAGCCTTAGCGGGGGGATTGAGCAGTTCTTC; V gene: TRBV19; CDR3 length: 13; J gene: TRBJ2-1; clone size: NA; D gene: TRBD2
CDR3 protein: CASRIPTGTGNNQPQHF; CDR3 DNA: TGTGCCAGCAGAATACCCACCGGGACAGGGAACAATCAGCCCCAGCATTTT; V gene: TRBV28; CDR3 length: 17; J gene: TRBJ1-5; clone size: NA; D gene: TRBD1
CDR3 protein: CSVKEQGSSGNTIYF; CDR3 DNA: TGCAGCGTCAAGGAACAGGGGAGCTCTGGAAACACCATATATTTT; V gene: TRBV29-1; CDR3 length: 15; J gene: TRBJ1-3; clone size: NA; D gene: TRBD1